The source of this T cell receptor beta chain is a study of blood T cell repertoires in COVID-19. Cohorts were assigned according to the clinical history that participants reported. Here immunoSEQ multiplex PCR was the method, and the copy in TCRdb shows in-frame clones only, minus some. This sample has around 200,000 clones, with around 89% found just once. This CDR3 is 18 amino acids long. Germline V CDR1 and CDR2: SEHNR, FQNEAQ (reference sequence). The V and J ends lost 2 bases and 5 bases respectively, with 24 bases between them. This clonotype was sampled from a woman aged 18-35 years who had recovered from COVID-19. The rearrangement joins TRBV7-9 to TRBJ2-5; a weak D match, TRBD2 (6 bases). Sequencing was done on a sample of PBMCs or T cells enriched from blood (not recorded which). The CDR3 reads CASSLSPSQWREQETQYF. DNA for the CDR3: TGTGCCAGCAGCTTATCCCCCTCGCAGTGGCGGGAACAGGAGACCCAGTACTTC. The full variable domain, in which reference TRBV7-9 and TRBJ2-5 provide the parts outside the CDR3, is DTGVSQNPRHKITKRGQNVTFRCDPISEHNRLYWYRQTLGQGPEFLTYFQNEAQLEKSRLLSDRFSAERPKGSFSTLEIQRTEQGDSAMYLCASSLSPSQWREQETQYFGPGTRLLVL.